This T cell receptor beta chain came from a study of CD8+CD57+ T cells in acquired aplastic anemia. Overall study: On average, sorted CD4+ and CD8+ cells gave around 3 ug of DNA.

The sequenced patients had an expansion of CD8+CD57+ cells seen by flow cytometry. Severe acquired aplastic anemia was the diagnosis recorded for all patients. The study, taken as a whole, reports: Researchers report that approximately 28 CD8+ CDR3 sequences appeared in both patients and controls.

Genomic DNA provided the template from which TCR beta VDJ and CDR3 profiles were obtained. Each CDR3 protein is one row after TCRdb ran MiXCR on the reads. The repertoire includes 300,000 or so distinct CDR3 sequences, approximately 58% of them detected once, and 1.3% sits in the top ten. Germline CDR1 is SGHVS and CDR2 is FQNEAQ. Between the trimmed V and J ends, which lost 1 base and 9 bases, there was a span of 10 bases. This CDR3 region has 14 residues. A remark on this clonotype: Its cognate antigen is unknown.

The sequence was obtained from a human donor with aplastic anemia. The J gene is TRBJ1-6, the V gene TRBV7-8, with D possibly matching TRBD1 (6 bases). Sequencing was carried out using sorted CD4+, CD8+, or CD8+CD57+ T cells (not recorded which) from PBMCs. CDR3 nucleotide sequence: TGTGCCAGCAGCTTAGGGGGGGCCAGTTCACCCCTCCACTTT. Protein: CASSLGGASSPLHF.